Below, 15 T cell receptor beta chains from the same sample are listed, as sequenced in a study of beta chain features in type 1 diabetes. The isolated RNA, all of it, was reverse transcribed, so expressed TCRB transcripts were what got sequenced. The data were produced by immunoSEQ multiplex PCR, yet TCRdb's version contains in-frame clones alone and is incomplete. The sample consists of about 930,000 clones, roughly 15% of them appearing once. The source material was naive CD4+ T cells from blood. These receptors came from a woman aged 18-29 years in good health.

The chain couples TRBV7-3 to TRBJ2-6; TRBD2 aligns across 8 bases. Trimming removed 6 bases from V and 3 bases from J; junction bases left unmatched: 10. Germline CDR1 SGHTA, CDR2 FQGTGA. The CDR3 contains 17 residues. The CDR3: CASSRSGSKRGANVLTF. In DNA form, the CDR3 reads TGTGCCAGCAGTCGAAGCGGGAGTAAACGTGGGGCCAACGTCCTGACTTTC.

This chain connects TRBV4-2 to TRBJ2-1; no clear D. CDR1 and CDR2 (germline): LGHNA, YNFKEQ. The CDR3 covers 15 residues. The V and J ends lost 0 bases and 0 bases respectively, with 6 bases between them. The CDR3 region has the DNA TGTGCCAGCAGCCAAGAGCAGTACTCCTACAATGAGCAGTTCTTC. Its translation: CASSQEQYSYNEQFF.

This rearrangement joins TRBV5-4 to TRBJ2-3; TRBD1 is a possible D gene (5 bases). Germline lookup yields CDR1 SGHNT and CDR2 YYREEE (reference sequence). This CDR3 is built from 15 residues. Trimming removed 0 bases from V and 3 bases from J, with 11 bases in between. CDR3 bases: TGTGCCAGCAGCTTGGAAGGGGCGCGGACAGATACGCAGTATTTT. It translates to CASSLEGARTDTQYF.

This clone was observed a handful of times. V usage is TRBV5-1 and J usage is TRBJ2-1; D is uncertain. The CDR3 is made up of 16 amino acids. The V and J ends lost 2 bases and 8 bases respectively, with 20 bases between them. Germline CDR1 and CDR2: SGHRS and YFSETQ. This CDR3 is CASSFGHGSRVDEQFF. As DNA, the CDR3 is TGCGCCAGCAGCTTCGGTCACGGGTCAAGGGTCGATGAGCAGTTCTTC.

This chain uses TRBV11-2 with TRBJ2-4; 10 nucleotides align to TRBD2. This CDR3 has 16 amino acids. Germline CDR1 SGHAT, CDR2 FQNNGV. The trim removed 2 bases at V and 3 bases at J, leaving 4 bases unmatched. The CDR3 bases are TGTGCCAGCAGCTTACTAGCGGGAGCTAACAAAAACATTCAGTACTTC. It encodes CASSLLAGANKNIQYF.

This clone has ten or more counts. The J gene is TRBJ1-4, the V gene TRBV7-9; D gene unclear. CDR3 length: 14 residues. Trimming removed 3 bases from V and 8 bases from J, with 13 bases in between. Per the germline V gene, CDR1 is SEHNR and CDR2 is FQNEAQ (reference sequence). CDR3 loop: CASSFSRKEEKLFF. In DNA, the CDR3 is TGTGCCAGCAGCTTTTCGCGGAAAGAAGAAAAACTGTTTTTT.

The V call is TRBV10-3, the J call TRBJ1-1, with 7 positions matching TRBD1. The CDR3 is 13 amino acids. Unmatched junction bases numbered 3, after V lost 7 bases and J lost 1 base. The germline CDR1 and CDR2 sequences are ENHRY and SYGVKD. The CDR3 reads CAITGTANTEAFF. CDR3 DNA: TGTGCCATCACCGGGACAGCGAACACTGAAGCTTTCTTT.

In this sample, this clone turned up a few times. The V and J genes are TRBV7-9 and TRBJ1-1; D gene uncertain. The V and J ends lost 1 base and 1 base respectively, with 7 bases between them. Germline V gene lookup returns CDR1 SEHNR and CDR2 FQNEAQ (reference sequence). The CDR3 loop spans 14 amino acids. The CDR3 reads CASSLEQSNTEAFF. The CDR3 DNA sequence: TGTGCCAGCAGCTTAGAACAGTCGAACACTGAAGCTTTCTTT. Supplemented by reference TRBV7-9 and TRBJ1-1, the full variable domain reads DTGVSQNPRHKITKRGQNVTFRCDPISEHNRLYWYRQTLGQGPEFLTYFQNEAQLEKSRLLSDRFSAERPKGSFSTLEIQRTEQGDSAMYLCASSLEQSNTEAFFGQGTRLTVV.

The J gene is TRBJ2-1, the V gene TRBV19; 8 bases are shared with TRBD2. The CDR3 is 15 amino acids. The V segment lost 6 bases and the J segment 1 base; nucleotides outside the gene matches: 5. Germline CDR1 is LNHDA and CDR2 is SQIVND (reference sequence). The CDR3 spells CASSVPGGSYNEQFF. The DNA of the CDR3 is TGTGCCAGTAGCGTTCCGGGAGGGTCCTACAATGAGCAGTTCTTC.

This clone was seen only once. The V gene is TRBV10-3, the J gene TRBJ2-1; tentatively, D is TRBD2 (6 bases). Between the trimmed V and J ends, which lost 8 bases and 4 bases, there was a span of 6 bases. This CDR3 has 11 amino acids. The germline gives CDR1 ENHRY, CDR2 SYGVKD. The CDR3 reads CAIREYNEQFF. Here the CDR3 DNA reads TGTGCCATCCGGGAGTACAATGAGCAGTTCTTC.

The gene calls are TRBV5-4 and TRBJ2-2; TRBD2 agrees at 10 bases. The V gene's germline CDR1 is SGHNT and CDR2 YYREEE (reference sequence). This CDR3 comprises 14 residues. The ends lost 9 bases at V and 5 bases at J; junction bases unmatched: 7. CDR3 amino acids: CATKREGRTGELFF. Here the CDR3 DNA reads TGTGCCACCAAGCGGGAGGGCCGTACCGGGGAGCTGTTTTTT.

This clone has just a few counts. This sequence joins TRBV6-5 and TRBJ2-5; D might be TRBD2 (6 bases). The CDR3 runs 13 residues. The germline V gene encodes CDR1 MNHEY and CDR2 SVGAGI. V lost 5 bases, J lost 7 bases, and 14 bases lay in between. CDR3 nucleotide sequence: TGTGCCAGCAGTGAAATGCGGGATGGGACCCAGTACTTC. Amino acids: CASSEMRDGTQYF.

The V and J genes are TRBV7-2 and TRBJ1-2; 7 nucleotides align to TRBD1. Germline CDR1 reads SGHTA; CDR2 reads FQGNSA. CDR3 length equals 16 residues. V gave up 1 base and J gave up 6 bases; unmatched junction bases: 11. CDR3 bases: TGTGCCAGCAGCTTAGTAGGACGACAGGGTACGGATGGCTACACCTTC. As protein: CASSLVGRQGTDGYTF. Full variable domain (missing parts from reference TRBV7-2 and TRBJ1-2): GAGVSQSPSNKVTEKGKDVELRCDPISGHTALYWYRQSLGQGLEFLIYFQGNSAPDKSGLPSDRFSAERTGGSVSTLTIQRTQQEDSAVYLCASSLVGRQGTDGYTFGSGTRLTVV.

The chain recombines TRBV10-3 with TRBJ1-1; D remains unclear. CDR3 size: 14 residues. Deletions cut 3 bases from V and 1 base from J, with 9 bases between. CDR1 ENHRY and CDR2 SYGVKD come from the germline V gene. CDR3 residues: CAISDAVSNTEAFF. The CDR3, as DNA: TGTGCCATCAGTGATGCAGTATCGAACACTGAAGCTTTCTTT.

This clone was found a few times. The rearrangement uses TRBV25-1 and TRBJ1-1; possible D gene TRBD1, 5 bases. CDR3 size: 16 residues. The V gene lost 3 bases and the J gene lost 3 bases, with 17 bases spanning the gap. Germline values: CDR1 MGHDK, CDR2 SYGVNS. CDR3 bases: TGTGCCAGCAGTGACTCTCGGGGCACTACATACACTGAAGCTTTCTTT. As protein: CASSDSRGTTYTEAFF.